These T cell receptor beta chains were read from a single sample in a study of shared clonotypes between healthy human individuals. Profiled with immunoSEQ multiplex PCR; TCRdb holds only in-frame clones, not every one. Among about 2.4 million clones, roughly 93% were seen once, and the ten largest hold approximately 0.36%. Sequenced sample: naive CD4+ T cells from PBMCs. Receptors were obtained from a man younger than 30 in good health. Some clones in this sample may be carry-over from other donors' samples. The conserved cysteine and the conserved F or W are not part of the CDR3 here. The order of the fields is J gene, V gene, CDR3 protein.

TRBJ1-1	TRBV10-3	AIREGMNTEAF
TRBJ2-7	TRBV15	ATSRVHDSYEQY
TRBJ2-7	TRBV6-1	ASSGTSYEQY
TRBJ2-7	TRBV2	ASSETRLAGDYEQY
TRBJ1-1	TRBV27	ASSYPTGRTVNTEAF
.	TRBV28	ASSLGQASSYEQY
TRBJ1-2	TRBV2	ASADSSNYGYT
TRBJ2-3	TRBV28	ASSSSGSADTQY
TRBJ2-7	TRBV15	ATSPTDSYEQY
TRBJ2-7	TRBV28	ASSLVRVMNEQY
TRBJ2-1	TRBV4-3	ASRDYTSSDEQF
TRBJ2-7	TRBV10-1	ASSDSPGTNEQY
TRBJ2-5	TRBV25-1	ASRGTAWQETQY
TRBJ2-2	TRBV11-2	ASRKTGGPGELF